One and the same sample provided the 30 T cell receptor beta chains below, sequenced in a study of identical twins. In TCRdb, the 5' RACE reads were re-called with MiXCR into one record per CDR3 protein. The repertoire holds 450,000 or so distinct CDR3 sequences, around 24% seen once, with approximately 2.9% in the top ten. These data also formed part of another study, on T cells expressing NK-cell markers.

Sequenced input: CD4+ T cells sorted from blood. Receptors were obtained from a woman younger than 30 in good health.

The V call is TRBV12-5, the J call TRBJ2-4; D gene unclear. Germline loops: CDR1 LGHNT, CDR2 FRNRAP. Between the trimmed V and J ends, which lost 1 base and 12 bases, there was a span of 10 bases. The CDR3 spans 12 residues. In DNA, the CDR3 is TGTGCTAGTGGTTTGGCAAGGTCCGATCAGTACTTC. Translating gives CASGLARSDQYF.

The rearrangement links TRBV9 to TRBJ1-1; no definite D call. V was clipped by 1 base and J by 1 base, with 8 bases between them. The CDR3 runs to 14 residues. Germline V lookup: CDR1 SGDLS, CDR2 YYNGEE. CDR3 in DNA: TGTGCCAGCAGCGTATCATCTAAGAACACTGAAGCTTTCTTT. It encodes CASSVSSKNTEAFF.

This clonotype was seen only a few times. This chain uses TRBV7-3 with TRBJ2-4, with 8 bases fitting TRBD1. The V gene end was trimmed by 5 bases and the J gene end by 0 bases; junction bases not matched to a gene: 6. The CDR3 spans 16 residues. Germline CDR1 and CDR2: SGHTA and FQGTGA. CDR3 sequence: CASSPGQGLAKNIQYF. In DNA, the CDR3 is TGTGCCAGCAGCCCCGGACAGGGTCTAGCCAAAAACATTCAGTACTTC.

This clonotype was seen only a few times. The chain combines TRBV20-1 with TRBJ2-1, with TRBD2 matching 11 bases. The V gene end was trimmed by 3 bases and the J gene end by 9 bases; junction bases not matched to a gene: 10. Per the germline V gene, CDR1 is DFQATT and CDR2 is SNEGSKA (reference sequence). This CDR3 spans 15 amino acids. CDR3 in DNA: TGCAGTGCTAGTCCCTCACTAGCGGGGGTCACTGAGCAGTTCTTC. This translates into CSASPSLAGVTEQFF.

This clonotype appeared a few times. The chain couples TRBV20-1 to TRBJ2-7; 10 positions match TRBD2. The CDR3 runs to 15 residues. The V gene end was trimmed by 6 bases and the J gene end by 0 bases; junction bases not matched to a gene: 8. Germline lookup yields CDR1 DFQATT and CDR2 SNEGSKA (reference sequence). Here the CDR3 DNA reads TGCAGTGCGGTAACTAGCGGGGCTCTCTCCTACGAGCAGTACTTC. Translated, it gives CSAVTSGALSYEQYF.

In its sample, this clonotype was seen a few times. The chain carries TRBV10-2 and TRBJ1-5; D is unresolved. The CDR3 runs to 14 residues. Deletions cut 5 bases from V and 3 bases from J, with 11 bases between. Germline V gene data show CDR1 as WSHSY and CDR2 as SAAADI. In DNA, the CDR3 is TGCGCCAGCAGTCGGGGTAAAAACAATCAGCCCCAGCATTTT. It yields the protein CASSRGKNNQPQHF.

The chain recombines TRBV6-2 or TRBV6-3 with TRBJ1-2; a weak D match, TRBD1 (5 bases). Germline loops: CDR1 MNHEY, CDR2 SVGEGT. CDR3 length: 13 residues. The ends were cut back, 4 bases at V and 2 bases at J, with 8 bases in the middle. The CDR3 sequence is CASSWDANYGYTF. DNA of the CDR3: TGTGCCAGCAGTTGGGACGCGAACTATGGCTACACCTTC.

This sequence joins TRBV6-5 and TRBJ2-1, with unresolved D. In germline, CDR1 is MNHEY, CDR2 SVGAGI. The CDR3 has 13 amino acids. With 2 bases removed from V and 5 bases from J, the gap between germline ends came to 7 bases. The CDR3 region has the DNA TGTGCCAGCAGTTACCGGAATAACAATGAGCAGTTCTTC. Its translation: CASSYRNNNEQFF.

Only a few counts were recorded for this clonotype. The CDR3 loop is CASSAGPGASYEQYF. In DNA, the CDR3 is TGTGCCAGCAGCGCCGGTCCGGGGGCCTCCTACGAGCAGTACTTC. The chain combines TRBV9 with TRBJ2-7; D possibly uses TRBD1 or TRBD2 (6 bases each). V was pared by 3 bases and J by 0 bases, with 13 bases between. There are 15 residues in the CDR3. Looked up from germline, CDR1 is SGDLS and CDR2 is YYNGEE.

The chain uses TRBV4-3 and TRBJ2-7; D remains unclear. V gave up 0 bases and J gave up 6 bases, with 12 bases separating them. This CDR3 has 14 residues. Germline values: CDR1 LGHNA, CDR2 YSLEER. Written as DNA, the CDR3 is TGCGCCAGCAGCCAAGAAGGCAGAGTAGGCGAGCAGTACTTC. It encodes CASSQEGRVGEQYF.

This clonotype has just a few counts. CDR3 protein: CASSPSPGFAGANVLTF. CDR3 bases: TGTGCCAGCAGCCCATCTCCAGGGTTTGCTGGGGCCAACGTCCTGACTTTC. The chain has TRBV7-9 and TRBJ2-6; D possibly corresponds to TRBD1 (5 bases). Trimming shortened V by 5 bases and J by 2 bases, and 16 bases separated the two germline ends. Germline V gene sequence: CDR1 SEHNR, CDR2 FQNEAQ (reference sequence). The length of the CDR3 is 17 residues.

V and J are TRBV5-1 and TRBJ2-1, with unresolved D. Germline loops: CDR1 SGHRS, CDR2 YFSETQ. CDR3 length equals 14 residues. Trimming removed 2 bases from V and 6 bases from J, with 12 bases in between. The CDR3 DNA follows: TGCGCCAGCAGCTTACCGACGGAAACCAATGAGCAGTTCTTC. It translates to CASSLPTETNEQFF. Drawing the rest from reference TRBV5-1 and TRBJ2-1, the complete variable domain is KAGVTQTPRYLIKTRGQQVTLSCSPISGHRSVSWYQQTPGQGLQFLFEYFSETQRNKGNFPGRFSGRQFSNSRSEMNVSTLELGDSALYLCASSLPTETNEQFFGPGTRLTVL.

The rearrangement uses TRBV20-1 and TRBJ2-1; 8 bases align to TRBD2. The J segment lost 12 bases and the V segment lost 6 bases, leaving 13 bases of the junction unmatched. Germline CDR1 reads DFQATT; CDR2 reads SNEGSKA (reference sequence). The CDR3 consists of 13 residues. The CDR3 DNA reads TGCAGTGCCGCGGCCTCACTAAGCGGGAGGCAGTTCTTC. As protein: CSAAASLSGRQFF.

The V gene is TRBV3-1, the J gene TRBJ2-7; tentative D call: TRBD2 (6 bases). This CDR3 is 14 amino acids long. Germline V lookup: CDR1 LGHDT, CDR2 YNNKEL (reference sequence). Trimming removed 3 bases from V and 5 bases from J, with 14 bases in between. The CDR3 DNA sequence: TGTGCCAGCAGCCACCAGGCGGGGTGGGACGAGCAGTACTTC. This gives the protein CASSHQAGWDEQYF.

This clonotype showed up just a few times. The V gene is TRBV6-5, the J gene TRBJ2-3, with D possibly TRBD2 on 8 matching bases. The CDR3 covers 19 residues. Germline loops: CDR1 MNHEY, CDR2 SVGAGI. The V end lost 2 bases, the J end lost 0 bases, and 21 bases lay between the germline ends. The chain's CDR3 is CASSYPIRGGQYSTDTQYF. CDR3 DNA sequence: TGTGCCAGCAGTTACCCAATTCGGGGGGGACAGTATAGCACAGATACGCAGTATTTT.

This chain joins TRBV6-1 and TRBJ2-1; D unclear. The CDR3 is made up of 14 amino acids. V gave up 6 bases and J gave up 3 bases, with 12 bases separating them. Germline V gene sequence: CDR1 MNHNS, CDR2 SASEGT. The CDR3 protein is CASRAKTFYNEQFF. The CDR3 bases are TGTGCCAGCAGGGCAAAAACCTTCTACAATGAGCAGTTCTTC.

This clonotype has just a few counts. The chain is built from TRBV29-1 and TRBJ2-1; D unclear. Germline CDR1 reads SQVTM; CDR2 reads ANQGSEA. This CDR3 region has 17 residues. The V end was cut by 5 bases, the J end by 0 bases, with 20 bases between. CDR3 loop: CSVQLRPSASSYNEQFF. DNA of the CDR3: TGCAGCGTTCAACTTCGGCCCAGCGCGAGCTCCTACAATGAGCAGTTCTTC.

The chain uses TRBV7-2 and TRBJ2-7; 7 nucleotides agree with TRBD2. CDR1 is SGHTA, CDR2 FQGNSA, per germline. The CDR3 runs to 14 residues. Germline trimming cut 8 bases from V and 0 bases from J; bases unmatched to any gene: 7. CDR3 bases: TGTGCCAGCCTTAGCGGGTGGGACTCCTACGAGCAGTACTTC. Its translation: CASLSGWDSYEQYF.

This chain joins TRBV6-5 and TRBJ2-3, with a possible D match to TRBD2 (5 bases). The ends were cut back, 2 bases at V and 2 bases at J, with 11 bases in the middle. The CDR3 is 15 residues long. Germline CDR1 and CDR2: MNHEY and SVGAGI. The CDR3 DNA reads TGTGCCAGCAGTTACGGCGGACTGATCACAGATACGCAGTATTTT. This gives the protein CASSYGGLITDTQYF.

This clonotype has a handful of counts. The chain uses TRBV29-1 and TRBJ2-1; TRBD2 matches at 9 bases. This CDR3 comprises 14 residues. J lost 0 bases, V lost 7 bases, and 4 bases had no gene match. Germline V lookup: CDR1 SQVTM, CDR2 ANQGSEA. This CDR3 reads CSAVAGASYNEQFF. In DNA, the CDR3 is TGCAGCGCCGTAGCGGGAGCCTCCTACAATGAGCAGTTCTTC.

This clonotype was observed a few times. The rearrangement joins TRBV20-1 to TRBJ2-7; 8 nucleotides agree with TRBD2. The CDR3 is 15 amino acids. V lost 5 bases and J lost 0; bases outside the gene matches: 9. CDR1 and CDR2 (germline): DFQATT, SNEGSKA (reference sequence). CDR3 sequence (DNA): TGCAGTGCTTGGCGGGGGGCTTCTAGCTCCTACGAGCAGTACTTC. Its protein is CSAWRGASSSYEQYF.

In its sample, this clonotype was seen a few times. The chain employs TRBV6-2 or TRBV6-3 and TRBJ2-1; 7 bases line up with TRBD2. The CDR3 runs 15 residues. CDR1 is MNHEY and CDR2 is SVGEGT in the germline V gene. Losses at the gene ends were 1 base for V and 7 bases for J; bases not matched to a gene: 7. CDR3 nucleotide sequence: TGTGCCAGCAGTTACTTCGGCGGGAGTGGAAATGAGCAGTTCTTC. Its protein is CASSYFGGSGNEQFF.

The chain links TRBV6-5 to TRBJ2-2; D tentatively fits TRBD1 or TRBD2 (5 bases each). Trimming stripped 0 bases from V and 5 bases from J, with 13 bases between. The V gene's germline CDR1 is MNHEY and CDR2 SVGAGI. The CDR3 covers 16 residues. The CDR3 nucleotides read TGTGCCAGCAGTTACTCCGTGGGGACGGGTACCGGGGAGCTGTTTTTT. Protein product: CASSYSVGTGTGELFF.

This clonotype was detected only a few times. The chain links TRBV20-1 to TRBJ2-3; D unresolved. This CDR3 contains 15 residues. V lost 0 bases to trimming and J lost 1 base, with 11 bases between them. CDR1 is DFQATT and CDR2 is SNEGSKA in the germline V gene (reference sequence). The CDR3 DNA sequence: TGCAGTGCTAGAGATCTCGTCCCCGGCACAGATACGCAGTATTTT. As protein: CSARDLVPGTDTQYF.

The V and J genes are TRBV12-3 or TRBV12-4 and TRBJ1-2, with 8 bases fitting TRBD1. The CDR3 covers 15 residues. The ends lost 4 bases at V and 4 bases at J; junction bases unmatched: 8. The CDR3 reads CASSYGQGRVYGYTF. Written as DNA, the CDR3 is TGTGCCAGCAGTTATGGACAGGGCCGAGTCTATGGCTACACCTTC.

V and J are TRBV7-3 and TRBJ2-3; 8 nucleotides agree with TRBD2. With 5 bases clipped from V and 7 bases from J, the junction kept 11 bases outside the gene matches. The CDR3 is 15 amino acids. Germline V gene data show CDR1 as SGHTA and CDR2 as FQGTGA. CDR3 in amino acids: CASSRGGSGGNTQYF. In nucleotides, the CDR3 is TGTGCCAGCAGCCGCGGCGGGAGCGGGGGCAATACGCAGTATTTT.

This rearrangement joins TRBV11-2 to TRBJ2-1; 13 nucleotides match TRBD2. Trimming at V came to 0 bases and at J to 0 bases, leaving 2 bases not matched to a gene. The CDR3 totals 18 residues. Looked up from germline, CDR1 is SGHAT and CDR2 is FQNNGV. In DNA form, the CDR3 reads TGTGCCAGCAGCTTAGAGAGGACTAGCGGGAGCTCCTACAATGAGCAGTTCTTC. Its protein product is CASSLERTSGSSYNEQFF.

The table lists this clonotype with a few counts. The chain recombines TRBV29-1 with TRBJ2-3; 7 positions agree with TRBD2. Trimming at V came to 7 bases and at J to 4 bases, leaving 11 bases not matched to a gene. The CDR3 runs to 14 residues. In germline, CDR1 is SQVTM, CDR2 ANQGSEA. In DNA form, the CDR3 reads TGCAGCGCCAAAAGGGGAGGGAGCTCAGATACGCAGTATTTT. Translating gives CSAKRGGSSDTQYF.

This chain uses TRBV7-9 with TRBJ2-7; 7 positions match TRBD2. V shed 3 bases, J shed 2 bases, and the junction held 7 bases outside the gene matches. Germline assignment: CDR1 SEHNR and CDR2 FQNEAQ (reference sequence). The CDR3 has 15 residues. The CDR3 here is CASSLGGTAAYEQYF. The CDR3 DNA follows: TGTGCCAGCAGCTTGGGGGGGACGGCAGCCTACGAGCAGTACTTC.

The chain employs TRBV7-2 and TRBJ2-7; D may match TRBD1 or TRBD2 (7 bases each). The germline V gene encodes CDR1 SGHTA and CDR2 FQGNSA. V was pared by 0 bases and J by 7 bases, with 22 bases between. The CDR3 consists of 17 residues. CDR3: CASSLAGGTVSAWEQYF. The DNA of the CDR3 is TGTGCCAGCAGCTTAGCGGGGGGGACAGTCTCCGCATGGGAGCAGTACTTC.